A selection of T cell receptor beta chains follows, all from one sample in a study of OX40 agonist ivuxolimab in advanced cancers. Profiled with immunoSEQ multiplex PCR; TCRdb holds only in-frame clones, not every one. The table lists fewer than 65,000 clones, roughly 84% of them singletons, with under 30% in the top ten. The sequences come from CD4+ or CD8+ T cells sorted from blood, collected in a trial of the OX40 agonist ivuxolimab. Receptors originate from an adult with an advanced solid tumor such as melanoma, head and neck, liver or kidney cancer. CDR3s include the opening cysteine and the closing phenylalanine or tryptophan. The D gene is left open where the match is weak.

d_call: TRBD2; j_call: TRBJ2-7; v_call: TRBV5-1; cdr3_aa: CASSFYNGEGRGEQYF; cdr3_nt: TGCGCCAGCAGCTTTTATAACGGGGAGGGTAGGGGCGAGCAGTACTTC
d_call: NA; j_call: TRBJ2-6; v_call: TRBV18; cdr3_aa: CASSPPYEVGGTGANVLTF; cdr3_nt: TGTGCCAGCTCACCACCTTACGAGGTTGGGGGGACCGGGGCCAACGTCCTGACTTTC
d_call: NA; j_call: TRBJ2-3; v_call: TRBV6-1; cdr3_aa: CASSEGADTQYF; cdr3_nt: TGTGCCAGCAGTGAAGGGGCAGATACGCAGTATTTT
d_call: NA; j_call: TRBJ2-1; v_call: TRBV7-7; cdr3_aa: CASSLTGKRGDEQFF; cdr3_nt: TGTGCCAGCAGCCTAACAGGGAAGCGGGGAGATGAGCAGTTCTTC
d_call: TRBD1; j_call: TRBJ1-6; v_call: TRBV27; cdr3_aa: CASRGQPYNSPLHF; cdr3_nt: TGTGCCAGCAGGGGACAGCCCTATAATTCACCCCTCCACTTT
d_call: TRBD2; j_call: TRBJ2-1; v_call: TRBV28; cdr3_aa: CASSRRGSGRGHEQFF; cdr3_nt: TGTGCCAGCAGCCGTAGGGGTAGCGGGAGGGGCCATGAGCAGTTCTTC
d_call: TRBD1; j_call: TRBJ2-5; v_call: TRBV19; cdr3_aa: CASSPRTGIGETQYF; cdr3_nt: TGTGCCAGTAGTCCCAGGACAGGGATCGGGGAGACCCAGTACTTC
d_call: NA; j_call: TRBJ2-3; v_call: TRBV14; cdr3_aa: CASSQDTHTQYF; cdr3_nt: TGTGCCAGCAGCCAAGACACCCATACGCAGTATTTT
d_call: NA; j_call: TRBJ1-1; v_call: TRBV2; cdr3_aa: CASKRGSQNTEAFF; cdr3_nt: TGTGCCAGCAAGAGGGGCTCCCAGAACACTGAAGCTTTCTTT
d_call: NA; j_call: TRBJ1-2; v_call: TRBV2; cdr3_aa: CASRGRAGYTF; cdr3_nt: TGTGCCAGCAGGGGCAGGGCTGGCTACACCTTC
d_call: NA; j_call: TRBJ2-3; v_call: TRBV5-6; cdr3_aa: CASSSLAELPATGTQYF; cdr3_nt: TGTGCCAGCAGCTCGTTGGCTGAATTACCCGCAACCGGCACGCAGTATTTT
d_call: NA; j_call: TRBJ1-1; v_call: TRBV5-1; cdr3_aa: CASSLSAGSLNTEAFF; cdr3_nt: TGCGCCAGCAGCTTGTCAGCGGGCAGCTTGAACACTGAAGCTTTCTTT
d_call: NA; j_call: TRBJ1-1; v_call: TRBV11-2; cdr3_aa: CASSLDLWTEAFF; cdr3_nt: TGTGCCAGCAGCTTAGACTTGTGGACTGAAGCTTTCTTT
d_call: NA; j_call: TRBJ1-2; v_call: TRBV19; cdr3_aa: CASSIGPGGGYTF; cdr3_nt: TGTGCCAGTAGTATTGGTCCAGGAGGGGGCTACACCTTC
d_call: NA; j_call: TRBJ2-1; v_call: TRBV6-5; cdr3_aa: CASIRGGGSNEQFF; cdr3_nt: TGTGCCAGCATTAGGGGGGGCGGATCCAATGAGCAGTTCTTC
d_call: TRBD2; j_call: TRBJ2-7; v_call: TRBV7-2; cdr3_aa: CASSLEGGTYEQYF; cdr3_nt: TGTGCCAGCAGCTTAGAGGGAGGGACCTACGAGCAGTACTTC
d_call: NA; j_call: TRBJ2-7; v_call: TRBV28; cdr3_aa: CASRSPSYEQYF; cdr3_nt: TGTGCCAGCAGGTCCCCCTCCTACGAGCAGTACTTC
d_call: TRBD1; j_call: TRBJ2-7; v_call: TRBV9; cdr3_aa: CASSVTGQGYEQYF; cdr3_nt: TGTGCCAGCAGCGTGACGGGACAGGGTTACGAGCAGTACTTC
d_call: TRBD2; j_call: TRBJ2-2; v_call: TRBV30; cdr3_aa: CAWSRLAMNTGELFF; cdr3_nt: TGTGCCTGGAGTCGACTAGCGATGAACACCGGGGAGCTGTTTTTT
d_call: TRBD2; j_call: TRBJ2-7; v_call: TRBV2; cdr3_aa: CASSEGAPAGLAYEQYF; cdr3_nt: TGTGCCAGCAGTGAAGGTGCCCCGGCGGGACTAGCCTACGAGCAGTACTTC
d_call: NA; j_call: TRBJ1-6; v_call: TRBV4-1; cdr3_aa: CASSQSRTENSPLHF; cdr3_nt: TGCGCCAGCAGCCAATCCCGGACAGAGAATTCACCCCTCCACTTT
d_call: NA; j_call: TRBJ1-1; v_call: TRBV6-4; cdr3_aa: CASSDRVGTEAFF; cdr3_nt: TGTGCCAGCAGTGACAGGGTTGGCACTGAAGCTTTCTTT
d_call: TRBD1; j_call: TRBJ1-1; v_call: TRBV6-6; cdr3_aa: CASSSWTGEDTEAFF; cdr3_nt: TGTGCCAGCAGTTCCTGGACAGGGGAGGACACTGAAGCTTTCTTT
d_call: NA; j_call: TRBJ1-5; v_call: TRBV5-8; cdr3_aa: CASSFTGFEQPQHF; cdr3_nt: TGTGCCAGCAGCTTTACAGGGTTCGAACAGCCCCAGCATTTT